The rows below give T cell receptor beta chains drawn from one sample of a study of Ad26.COV2.S vaccination and SARS-CoV-2 variants. Here immunoSEQ multiplex PCR was the method, and the copy in TCRdb shows in-frame clones only, minus some. Among about 350,000 clones listed, about 91% were seen once. The specimen was peripheral blood, collected after recovery from COVID-19. Every receptor here comes from a human donor who had recovered from COVID-19. Both conserved end residues are part of each CDR3. The D gene is left open where the match is weak.

15 | TRBJ1-1 | NA | TRBV5-5 | CASSLGPNMNTEAFF
14 | TRBJ1-2 | NA | TRBV6-5 | CASMAGQPLYGYTF
15 | TRBJ2-5 | TRBD1 | TRBV14 | CASSPNRGRGETQYF
14 | TRBJ2-7 | NA | TRBV10-1 | CASSSASVLYEQYF
12 | TRBJ2-1 | TRBD1 | TRBV6-5 | CASSKTGGRQFF
15 | TRBJ2-5 | TRBD1 | TRBV11-3 | CASSPGQGFLETQYF
18 | TRBJ2-5 | TRBD2 | TRBV9 | CASSHGTSGGSRSETQYF
12 | TRBJ2-3 | NA | TRBV5-6 | CASSLGSDTQYF
15 | TRBJ1-6 | TRBD1 | TRBV6-5 | CASSNIQGYISPLHF
15 | TRBJ2-2 | NA | TRBV9 | CASSGGTANTGELFF
14 | TRBJ1-1 | NA | TRBV6-6 | CASSPGTTNTEAFF
16 | TRBJ2-7 | NA | TRBV7-9 | CASSLISDRSYYEQYF
14 | TRBJ2-5 | NA | TRBV4-1 | CASSQGEPQETQYF
12 | TRBJ1-1 | NA | TRBV18 | CASSIGDTEAFF
14 | TRBJ1-2 | NA | TRBV4-1 | CASSQDRGNYGYTF
15 | TRBJ2-7 | NA | TRBV7-9 | CASSLLSLRPYEQYF
12 | TRBJ2-3 | NA | TRBV7-9 | CASSLPGPSSYF
15 | TRBJ1-2 | NA | TRBV6-5 | CASSYGPGTNYGYTF
18 | TRBJ1-6 | NA | TRBV2 | CASSFEPVGGVYNSPLHF
15 | TRBJ1-4 | TRBD1 | TRBV5-4 | CASSHTGGANEKLFF
14 | TRBJ2-3 | NA | TRBV6-5 | CASSPRARTDTQYF
12 | TRBJ2-1 | TRBD1 | TRBV6-2/TRBV6-3 | CASSYSPGTGIF
16 | TRBJ2-3 | TRBD2 | TRBV18 | CASSPPSGSITDTQYF
13 | TRBJ2-4 | NA | TRBV15 | CATRNSGRNIQYF
13 | TRBJ1-2 | NA | TRBV7-2 | CASSDGQSYGYTF
17 | TRBJ1-3 | NA | TRBV19 | CASSIRSVINSGNTIYF
15 | TRBJ1-1 | TRBD1 | TRBV28 | CASSHRQGASTEAFF
14 | TRBJ2-2 | NA | TRBV6-5 | CASSYSMDTGELFF
13 | TRBJ2-7 | NA | TRBV19 | CASSISGLHEQYF
14 | TRBJ1-6 | NA | TRBV9 | CASSTSGTGSPLHF
15 | TRBJ1-3 | TRBD1 | TRBV27 | CASSSDRGFGNTIYF
15 | TRBJ2-1 | TRBD2 | TRBV11-2 | CASSFLAGSYNEQFF
19 | TRBJ2-3 | TRBD2 | TRBV10-3 | CAIRPGLAGGPDPTDTQYF
14 | TRBJ1-6 | NA | TRBV6-5 | CASSRAGVSSPLHF